Sequencing of this TCR beta chain was carried out in a study of CD8 T cells in Susac syndrome. The CDR3 is 14 amino acids. The junction had 6 bases not matched to a gene; V was cut back by 4 bases and J by 3 bases. In germline, CDR1 is SNHLY, CDR2 FYNNEI. An input of about 0.5 to 1 ug of RNA was subjected to reverse transcription using random hexamers. TCRdb processed the immunoSEQ multiplex PCR reads anew with MiXCR; each CDR3 protein has one entry. The table includes around 180,000 distinct CDR3 sequences, approximately 96% detected once. The clonotype comes from a human donor with multiple sclerosis. V usage is TRBV2 and J usage is TRBJ2-7; TRBD2 agrees at 7 bases. Material: CD8+ T cells from PBMCs. This CDR3 reads CASSALPGGYEQYF. As DNA, the CDR3 is TGTGCCAGCAGTGCGCTGCCGGGGGGCTACGAGCAGTACTTC.